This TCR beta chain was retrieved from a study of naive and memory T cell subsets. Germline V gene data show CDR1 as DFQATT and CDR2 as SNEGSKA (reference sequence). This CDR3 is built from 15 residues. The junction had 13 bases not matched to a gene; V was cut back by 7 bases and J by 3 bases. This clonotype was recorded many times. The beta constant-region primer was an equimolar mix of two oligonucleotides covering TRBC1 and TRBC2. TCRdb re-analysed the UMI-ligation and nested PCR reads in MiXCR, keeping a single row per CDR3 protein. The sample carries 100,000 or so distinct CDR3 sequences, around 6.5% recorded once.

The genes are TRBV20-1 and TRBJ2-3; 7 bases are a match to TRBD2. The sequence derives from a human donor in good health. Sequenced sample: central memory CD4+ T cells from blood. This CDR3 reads CSVSVREAGTDTQYF. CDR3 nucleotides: TGCAGTGTGTCAGTCCGGGAGGCGGGGACAGATACGCAGTATTTT.